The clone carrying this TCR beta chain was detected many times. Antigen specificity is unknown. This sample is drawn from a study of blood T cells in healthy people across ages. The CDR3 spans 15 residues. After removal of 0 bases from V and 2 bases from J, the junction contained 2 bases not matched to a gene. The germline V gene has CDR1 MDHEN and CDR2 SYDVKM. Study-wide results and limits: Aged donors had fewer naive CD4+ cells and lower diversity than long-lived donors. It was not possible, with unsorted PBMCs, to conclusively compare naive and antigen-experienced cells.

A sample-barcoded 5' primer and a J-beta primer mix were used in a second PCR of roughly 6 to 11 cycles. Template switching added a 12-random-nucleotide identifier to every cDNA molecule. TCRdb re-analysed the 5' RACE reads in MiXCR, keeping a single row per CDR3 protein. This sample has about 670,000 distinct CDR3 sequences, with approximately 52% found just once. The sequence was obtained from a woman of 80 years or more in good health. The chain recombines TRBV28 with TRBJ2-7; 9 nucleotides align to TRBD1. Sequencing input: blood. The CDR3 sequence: CASSLWGTGTYEQYF. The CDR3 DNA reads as TGTGCCAGCAGTTTATGGGGGACAGGGACCTACGAGCAGTACTTC.